This T cell receptor (beta chain) was sequenced in a study of blood T cells in healthy people across ages. Between the trimmed V and J ends, which lost 3 bases and 0 bases, there was a span of 15 bases. The CDR3 contains 17 residues. The germline V gene encodes CDR1 SNHLY and CDR2 FYNNEI. Then a second PCR, running about 6 to 11 cycles, was carried out with a sample-barcoded 5' primer and a J-beta primer mix. TCRdb recomputed calls from the 5' RACE reads with MiXCR, one row per CDR3 protein. This sample has approximately 1.5 million distinct CDR3 sequences, with approximately 42% found just once. The source of this sequence is a woman under 30 in good health. The V and J genes are TRBV2 and TRBJ2-1; D is perhaps TRBD1 or TRBD2 (5 bases each). Sequencing was performed on blood. CDR3 amino acids: CASSENIGESSYNEQFF. In nucleotides, the CDR3 is TGTGCCAGCAGTGAGAATATAGGGGAGAGCTCCTACAATGAGCAGTTCTTC.